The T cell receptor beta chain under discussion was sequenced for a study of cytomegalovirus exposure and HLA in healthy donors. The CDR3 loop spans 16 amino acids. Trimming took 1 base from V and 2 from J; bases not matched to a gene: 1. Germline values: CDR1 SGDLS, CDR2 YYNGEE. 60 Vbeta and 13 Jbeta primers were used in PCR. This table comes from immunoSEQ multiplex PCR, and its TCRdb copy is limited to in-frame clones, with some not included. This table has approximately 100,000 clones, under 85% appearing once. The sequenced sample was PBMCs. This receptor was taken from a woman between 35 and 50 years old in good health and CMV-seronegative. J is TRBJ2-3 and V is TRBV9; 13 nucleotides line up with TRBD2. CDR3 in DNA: TGTGCCAGCAGCGTAACTAGCGGGAGGGCCACAGATACGCAGTATTTT. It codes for CASSVTSGRATDTQYF.